This T cell receptor beta chain was profiled in a study of cytomegalovirus exposure and HLA in healthy donors. V gave up 5 bases and J gave up 4 bases; unmatched junction bases: 8. The CDR3 loop spans 16 amino acids. CDR1 SEHNR and CDR2 FQNEAQ come from the germline V gene (reference sequence). For this clone: Antigen specificity is unknown.

Whole-study findings and limits: Productive status was seen about 87% or about 30% of the time for most TCR beta V segments in an earlier analysis. One variant, a missense change in DCLRE1C, was linked in a later analysis to TCR beta V- and J-gene trimming.

A multiplex PCR was run with 60 Vbeta primers and 13 Jbeta primers. Assay used: immunoSEQ multiplex PCR; TCRdb lists only in-frame clones, some missing. Of fewer than 150,000 clones listed, 80% were seen once; the top ten hold 1%. Specimen: PBMCs. The rearrangement links TRBV7-9 to TRBJ2-4, with 10 bases matching TRBD2. The clonotype comes from a man in his forties in good health and CMV-seronegative. CDR3 region: CASSPPLTSGKNIQYF. CDR3 in DNA: TGTGCCAGCAGCCCCCCGCTGACTAGCGGGAAAAACATTCAGTACTTC. Based on the CDR3 plus reference TRBV7-9 and TRBJ2-4, the full variable domain is DTGVSQNPRHKITKRGQNVTFRCDPISEHNRLYWYRQTLGQGPEFLTYFQNEAQLEKSRLLSDRFSAERPKGSFSTLEIQRTEQGDSAMYLCASSPPLTSGKNIQYFGAGTRLSVL.